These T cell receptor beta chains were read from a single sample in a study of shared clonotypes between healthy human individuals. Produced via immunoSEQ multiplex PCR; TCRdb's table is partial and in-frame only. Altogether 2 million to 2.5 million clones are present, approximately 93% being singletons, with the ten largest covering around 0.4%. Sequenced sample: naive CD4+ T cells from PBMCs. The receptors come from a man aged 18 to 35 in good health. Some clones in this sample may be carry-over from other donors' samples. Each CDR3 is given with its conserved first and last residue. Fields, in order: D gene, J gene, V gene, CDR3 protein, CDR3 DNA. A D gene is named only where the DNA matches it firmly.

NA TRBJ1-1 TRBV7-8 CASSLVNWGRGGTEAFF TGTGCCAGCAGCTTAGTCAATTGGGGTAGAGGAGGCACTGAAGCTTTCTTT
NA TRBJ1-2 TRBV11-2 CASSLGSAGTF TGTGCCAGCAGCTTAGGTTCCGCGGGGACCTTC
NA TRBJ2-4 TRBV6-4 CASIPVGSRSKNIQYF TGTGCCAGCATCCCCGTGGGATCCAGATCCAAAAACATTCAGTACTTC
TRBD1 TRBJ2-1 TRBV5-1 CASRKQGAMSNEQFF TGCGCCAGCCGCAAACAGGGGGCTATGAGCAATGAGCAGTTCTTC
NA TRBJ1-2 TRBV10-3 CAISAGELSYGYTF TGTGCCATCAGTGCGGGGGAGTTGAGCTATGGCTACACCTTC
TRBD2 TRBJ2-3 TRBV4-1 CASSRTRARETDTQYF TGCGCCAGCAGCCGCACGCGGGCGCGGGAGACAGATACGCAGTATTTT
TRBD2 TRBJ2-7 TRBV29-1 CSVGLAGVYEQYF TGCAGCGTTGGACTAGCGGGGGTCTACGAGCAGTACTTC
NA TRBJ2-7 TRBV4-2 CASSQDLIGSSYEQYF TGTGCCAGCAGCCAAGATCTTATAGGGAGTTCCTACGAGCAGTACTTC
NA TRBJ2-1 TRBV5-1 CASSSDPAANEQFF TGCGCCAGCAGCTCGGACCCGGCGGCCAATGAGCAGTTCTTC
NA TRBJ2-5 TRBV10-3 CAIGGAVQETQYF TGTGCCATCGGCGGGGCAGTACAAGAGACCCAGTACTTC
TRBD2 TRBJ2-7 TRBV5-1 CASSFGTSGTYEQYF TGCGCCAGCAGCTTCGGGACTAGCGGGACCTACGAGCAGTACTTC
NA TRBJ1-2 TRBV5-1 CASSFEENYGYTF TGCGCCAGCAGCTTCGAAGAAAACTATGGCTACACCTTC
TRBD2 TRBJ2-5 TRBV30 CAWSVLAGGETQYF TGTGCCTGGAGTGTACTAGCGGGAGGAGAGACCCAGTACTTC
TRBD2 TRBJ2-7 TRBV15 CATSSGRLAGVDEQYF TGTGCCACCAGCAGCGGTCGTCTAGCGGGAGTTGACGAGCAGTACTTC